The clone carrying this T cell receptor delta chain was found a few times. The TCRdb record carries a much larger clone's protein, which differs from this DNA's translation at residue 6; a read error is the likely cause, and the protein listed here is the DNA translation. The ends lost 4 bases at V and 3 bases at J; junction bases unmatched: 13. CDR3 length equals 18 residues. The germline gives CDR1 GEAIGNYY, CDR2 EKD. The sample originates from a study of gamma-delta T cells after stem cell transplantation. TCRdb re-called the RT-PCR reads via CATT. The top ten clones hold around 54% of a sample with roughly 630 delta-chain clones, 8% to 9% of them seen once.

The TCR was taken from a human donor. It is not recorded whose cells these are; they may come from a transplant donor. The sequenced sample consisted of gamma-delta T cells. V gene TRDV2 combines with J gene TRDJ1, with 13 nucleotides matching TRDD3. In the absence of a J gene in TCRdb, the DNA was matched to germline to assign it here. CDR3 DNA: TGTGCCTGTGATAGCATTCAAACTGGGGGATACGCGCCCGATAAACTCATCTTT. It yields the protein CACDSIQTGGYAPDKLIF.